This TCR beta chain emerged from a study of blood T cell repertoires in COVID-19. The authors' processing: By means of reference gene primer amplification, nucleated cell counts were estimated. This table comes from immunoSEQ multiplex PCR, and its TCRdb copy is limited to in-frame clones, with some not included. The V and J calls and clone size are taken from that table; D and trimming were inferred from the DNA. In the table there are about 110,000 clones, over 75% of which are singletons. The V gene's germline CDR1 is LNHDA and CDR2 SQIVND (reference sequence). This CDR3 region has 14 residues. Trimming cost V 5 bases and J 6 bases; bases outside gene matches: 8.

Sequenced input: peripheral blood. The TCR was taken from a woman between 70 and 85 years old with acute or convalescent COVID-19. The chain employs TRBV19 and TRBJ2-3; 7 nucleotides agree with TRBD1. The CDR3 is CASSFGQAGDTQYF. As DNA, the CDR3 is TGTGCCAGTAGTTTCGGACAGGCCGGTGATACGCAGTATTTT. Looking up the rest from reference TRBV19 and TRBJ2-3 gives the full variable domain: DGGITQSPKYLFRKEGQNVTLSCEQNLNHDAMYWYRQDPGQGLRLIYYSQIVNDFQKGDIAEGYSVSREKKESFPLTVTSAQKNPTAFYLCASSFGQAGDTQYFGPGTRLTVL.